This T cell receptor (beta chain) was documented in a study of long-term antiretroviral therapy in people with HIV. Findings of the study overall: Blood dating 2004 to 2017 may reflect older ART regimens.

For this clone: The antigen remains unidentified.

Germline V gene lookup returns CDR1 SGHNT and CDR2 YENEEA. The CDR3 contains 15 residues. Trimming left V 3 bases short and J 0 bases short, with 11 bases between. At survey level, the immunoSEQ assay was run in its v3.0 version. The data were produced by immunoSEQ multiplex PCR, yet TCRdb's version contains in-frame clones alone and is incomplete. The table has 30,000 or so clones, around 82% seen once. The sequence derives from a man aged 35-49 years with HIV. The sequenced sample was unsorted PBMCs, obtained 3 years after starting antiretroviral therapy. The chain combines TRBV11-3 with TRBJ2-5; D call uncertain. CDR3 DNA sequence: TGTGCCAGCAGCTTTTCGACACCGTACCAAGAGACCCAGTACTTC. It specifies CASSFSTPYQETQYF.